Presented here are 2 T cell receptor beta chains from one specimen sequenced in a study of T cells after somatic rescue of genetic block. The method was immunoSEQ multiplex PCR; TCRdb's version includes in-frame clones alone and lacks a portion of them. The repertoire includes 55,000 to 70,000 clones, around 92% of them detected once, and 2.9% sits in the top ten. Specimen: peripheral blood mononuclear cells (PBMCs). All receptors come from a man aged 40-49 years.

V gene TRBV7-9 combines with J gene TRBJ2-1; D uncertain. Trimming took off 1 base at V and 10 bases at J, with 5 bases between the two ends. The CDR3 sequence is 11 residues long. Germline CDR1 reads SEHNR; CDR2 reads FQNEAQ (reference sequence). The CDR3 protein is CASSLGTEQFF. CDR3 DNA: TGTGCCAGCAGCTTAGGCACAGAGCAGTTCTTC.

In this sample, this clone turned up once. The CDR3 DNA sequence: TGCAGTGCTAGGGACTACAATGAGCAGTTCTTC. The encoded protein is CSARDYNEQFF. The rearrangement links TRBV20-1 to TRBJ2-1; D is undetermined. V lost 3 bases and J 3 bases, leaving 3 bases between the germline ends. CDR1 and CDR2 (germline): DFQATT, SNEGSKA (reference sequence). The CDR3 loop spans 11 amino acids.